This entry describes one T cell receptor (beta chain). Its target is unknown. The data stem from a study of T cell responses to AZD1222 COVID-19 vaccine. Study-level information: Combined were second doses at about 4 or about 12 weeks. Study results and caveats: Rises in breadth and depth of Spike-specific TCRs came after two AZD1222 doses.

TCRdb's copy holds only in-frame clones and misses some; the assay was immunoSEQ multiplex PCR. The table lists around 150,000 clones, 85% to 95% of them singletons. The CDR3 runs 14 residues. Germline CDR1 reads SNHLY; CDR2 reads FYNNEI. Deletions cut 4 bases from V and 4 bases from J, with 13 bases between. The TCR originated in an adult in good health. The chain carries TRBV2 and TRBJ1-1; no definite D call. Sequenced material: peripheral blood, taken on day 0 of AZD1222 vaccination. The DNA of the CDR3 is TGTGCCAGCAGTGGTTTCGGGGATGGCACTGAAGCTTTCTTT. It is translated as CASSGFGDGTEAFF. Based on the CDR3 plus reference TRBV2 and TRBJ1-1, the full variable domain is EPEVTQTPSHQVTQMGQEVILRCVPISNHLYFYWYRQILGQKVEFLVSFYNNEISEKSEIFDDQFSVERPDGSNFTLKIRSTKLEDSAMYFCASSGFGDGTEAFFGQGTRLTVV.